This T cell receptor beta chain comes out of a study of blood T cells in healthy people across ages (dated by TCRdb to the mid-2010s). Study-level background: In model experiments, template switching captured roughly one uniquely barcoded TCR beta cDNA molecule for every two T cells. Age-related changes in TCR beta repertoire diversity were measured in the study by deep sequencing normalized with unique cDNA molecular identifiers. The donors were divided into four age groups: young (average about 15 years), middle-aged (roughly 42), aged (under 70) and long-lived (82). For two donors (one aged 18 to 29 and one aged 80 or older), the study analyzed two additional independent replicas of 1 million unique cDNA reads from the same blood draw. To avoid experimental bias, donors of different ages were distributed randomly across sequencing lanes. Broad study findings and their caveats: Estimates of total diversity from one million sequenced T cells were regarded as lower bounds and underestimates. Because profiling used bulk unsorted PBMCs, naive and antigen-experienced compartments could not be compared conclusively. Because donor CMV infection status was unknown, age-related changes in expanded clonotypes were potentially confounded. As age increased, observed TCR beta diversity per million T cells dropped in a roughly linear way, and a significant reduction was already evident by age 40. Compared with the aged group, the long-lived group had more naive CD4+ T cells, fewer expanded clones and increased TCR diversity, a pattern suggesting age selection. Observed TCR beta diversity correlated strongly with the percentage of naive T cells measured by flow cytometry.

This clonotype was seen once. This receptor's antigen is unknown. Germline and junction disagree at one end, which may indicate a read error. To prepare the library, 5' RACE was applied. The run used an Illumina HiSeq 2500. A second PCR of roughly 6 to 11 cycles was run with a J-beta primer mix and a sample-barcoded 5' primer. A unique molecular identifier was introduced onto each TCR beta cDNA molecule by a template-switch 5' adaptor carrying 12 random nucleotides. At least 3 million CDR3-containing paired-end reads were obtained from each sample. First-strand cDNA synthesis was performed from all RNA using the Mint cDNA synthesis kit, with priming by a TRBC-specific oligonucleotide. All cDNA was treated with uracil-DNA glycosylase and then went through a first 18-cycle PCR with the universal primers M1SS and BC2_uni_R. Per the authors' processing: For normalization, 1 million high-quality reads were randomly selected from each sample, with every read carrying a distinct molecular identifier. Reads sharing molecular identifiers were discarded rather than binned into consensus sequences. MiTCR, with a Q25 quality threshold and the strictest error-elimination algorithm, was used for CDR3 identification, clonotype clustering and error correction. Lower-bound total TCR beta diversity was estimated with a nonparametric unseen species model using Euler transformation. The public reads were reanalyzed by TCRdb: fastp trimming at Q25, MiXCR alignment, in-frame beta chains only. Rows are combined by CDR3 protein, so each entry shows the most common genes and DNA. In this record, the V and J calls reflect TCRdb's handling and not the investigators' own analysis. The sample table lists roughly 1.5 million distinct CDR3 sequences, under 55% of them with a count of one. The top ten hold approximately 4.1% of the sample.

Systemically healthy Caucasian individuals from Russia, around 38 in total and aged roughly 6 to 100 years, were included as donors. Each donor gave around 9.5 milliliters of peripheral blood, collected into EDTA-treated Vacutainer tubes. PBMCs were isolated by Ficoll-Paque density-gradient centrifugation, with at least 6.5 million obtained per sample. Trizol reagent was used to extract total RNA from the PBMCs, yielding at least 5 micrograms per sample. For every donor, flow cytometry on a PBMC aliquot measured the percentage of naive CD45RAhigh/CD27high T cells. The CDR3 holds 14 amino acids from the cysteine to the phenylalanine. Here the CDR3 DNA is all that survives: 42 bases in frame from base 1. The germline V gene (reference sequence) specifies SEHNR as CDR1 and FQNEAQ as CDR2.

The sequenced material came from blood. This TCR was recovered from a young woman in good health. The sequence joins TRBV7-9 to TRBJ2-5; TRBD1 could be the D gene, as 5 bases match. The CDR3 protein: CASSYMSQGETQYF. The bases read TGTGCCAGTAGCTATATGTCGCAGGGAGAGACCCAGTACTTC.